Following are 18 T cell receptor beta chains from one sample sequenced in a study of shared clonotypes between healthy human individuals. Some clones are missing from TCRdb's copy, which holds only in-frame ones; the method was immunoSEQ multiplex PCR. The table includes approximately 2.3 million clones, approximately 95% detected once. Sequencing was done on a sample of naive CD4+ T cells from PBMCs. Subset in this sample: CD45RA+ positively selected. The receptors stem from a man aged 18 to 30 in good health. Some clones in this sample may be carry-over from other donors' samples.

The rearrangement joins TRBV28 to TRBJ2-3; 11 bases map to TRBD2. This CDR3 contains 16 residues. Trimming removed 6 bases from V and 0 bases from J; junction bases left unmatched: 5. The germline gives CDR1 MDHEN, CDR2 SYDVKM. CDR3 protein: CASSHTSGGSTDTQYF. The CDR3 nucleotides are TGTGCCAGCAGCCACACTAGCGGGGGAAGCACAGATACGCAGTATTTT.

The chain uses TRBV5-1 and TRBJ2-1, with 14 nucleotides matching TRBD2. After removal of 0 bases from V and 9 bases from J, the junction contained 11 bases not matched to a gene. The CDR3 contains 18 residues. Germline-derived CDR1 and CDR2 are SGHRS and YFSETQ. In DNA form, the CDR3 reads TGCGCCAGCAGCTTGGGACTAGCGGGAGGGCCGCAAGGCGGTGAGCAGTTCTTC. Translating it yields CASSLGLAGGPQGGEQFF. Complete variable domain (other parts from reference TRBV5-1 and TRBJ2-1): KAGVTQTPRYLIKTRGQQVTLSCSPISGHRSVSWYQQTPGQGLQFLFEYFSETQRNKGNFPGRFSGRQFSNSRSEMNVSTLELGDSALYLCASSLGLAGGPQGGEQFFGPGTRLTVL.

Regarding this clone: Other nucleotide sequences in the sample specify the same CDR3. The chain carries TRBV5-1 and TRBJ1-5; a possible D gene is TRBD1 (6 bases). There are 15 residues in the CDR3. V was pared by 4 bases and J by 0 bases, with 11 bases between. Germline CDR1 and CDR2: SGHRS and YFSETQ. CDR3 residues: CASSPGQYSNQPQHF. The DNA for the CDR3 is TGCGCCAGCAGCCCCGGACAGTATAGCAATCAGCCCCAGCATTTT.

The sample holds a few counts of this clone. The same CDR3 arises from other DNA sequences in this sample as well. J is TRBJ1-1 and V is TRBV7-3; D is perhaps TRBD1 (5 bases). The V end lost 5 bases, the J end lost 4 bases, and 14 bases lay between the germline ends. The CDR3 contains 14 residues. Germline assignment: CDR1 SGHTA and CDR2 FQGTGA. DNA for the CDR3: TGTGCCAGCAGCCTTGGGACCACGGGCACTGAAGCTTTCTTT. Its translation is CASSLGTTGTEAFF.

This chain uses TRBV27 with TRBJ1-1, with TRBD1 matching 9 bases. Germline values: CDR1 MNHEY, CDR2 SMNVEV (reference sequence). The CDR3 spans 14 residues. V was pared by 5 bases and J by 3 bases, with 4 bases of the junction left unmatched. For the CDR3, the DNA is TGTGCCAGCAGTCGGACAGGGGCGTACACTGAAGCTTTCTTT. It specifies CASSRTGAYTEAFF.

This chain links TRBV19 with TRBJ1-4; TRBD1 might be the D (6 bases). The CDR3 spans 13 residues. Trimming left V 11 bases short and J 7 bases short, with 17 bases between. Germline loops: CDR1 LNHDA, CDR2 SQIVND (reference sequence). The CDR3 is CAGPSGAREKLFF. The CDR3 DNA follows: TGTGCCGGCCCTTCGGGGGCGCGTGAAAAACTGTTTTTT. The entire variable domain, with the rest obtained from reference TRBV19 and TRBJ1-4, is as follows: DGGITQSPKYLFRKEGQNVTLSCEQNLNHDAMYWYRQDPGQGLRLIYYSQIVNDFQKGDIAEGYSVSREKKESFPLTVTSAQKNPTAFYLCAGPSGAREKLFFGSGTQLSVL.

The CDR3 region has the DNA TGCGCCAGCAGTATGACTAGCGGGACCTACAATGAGCAGTTCTTC. Residues: CASSMTSGTYNEQFF. The rearrangement uses TRBV5-1 and TRBJ2-1; 11 bases map to TRBD2. Germline V gene data show CDR1 as SGHRS and CDR2 as YFSETQ. Trimming took 5 bases from V and 2 from J; bases not matched to a gene: 3. The CDR3 length is 15 residues.

J is TRBJ1-1 and V is TRBV7-2, with a tentative D call TRBD1 (5 bases). The V and J ends lost 3 bases and 6 bases respectively, with 14 bases between them. Germline V gene data show CDR1 as SGHTA and CDR2 as FQGNSA. The CDR3 has 14 residues. The CDR3 protein is CASSFRDPFAEAFF. The CDR3 DNA follows: TGTGCCAGCAGCTTCCGGGACCCCTTCGCTGAAGCTTTCTTT. Drawing the rest from reference TRBV7-2 and TRBJ1-1, the complete variable domain is GAGVSQSPSNKVTEKGKDVELRCDPISGHTALYWYRQSLGQGLEFLIYFQGNSAPDKSGLPSDRFSAERTGGSVSTLTIQRTQQEDSAVYLCASSFRDPFAEAFFGQGTRLTVV.

Comment on this clone: The junction departs from the called germline gene at one end, perhaps through a read error. J is TRBJ2-7 and V is TRBV28, with 11 bases identical to TRBD2. The V gene's germline CDR1 is MDHEN and CDR2 SYDVKM. This CDR3 has 15 residues. CDR3 region: CASSLLGGSGRAQNF. The DNA of the CDR3 is TGTGCCAGCAGTTTATTAGGTGGTAGCGGGAGGGCCCAAAACTTC.

The V and J genes are TRBV7-2 and TRBJ1-2, with D possibly matching TRBD1 (6 bases). Trimming shortened V by 3 bases and J by 8 bases, and 13 bases separated the two germline ends. The CDR3 is made up of 13 amino acids. Germline V gene lookup returns CDR1 SGHTA and CDR2 FQGNSA. In DNA, the CDR3 is TGTGCCAGCAGCTTTACAGGGTGGGAAGGCTACACCTTC. Translation: CASSFTGWEGYTF.

The CDR3: CASSHPTSGRPYEQYF. The CDR3 DNA reads as TGCGCCAGCAGCCATCCTACTAGCGGGAGACCCTACGAGCAGTACTTC. The gene calls are TRBV4-1 and TRBJ2-7, with TRBD2 matching over 11 bases. J gave up 2 bases and V 3 bases, and 6 bases lay outside the gene matches. CDR1 is MGHRA and CDR2 is YSYEKL in the germline V gene. The CDR3 has 16 residues.

As to this clone: Sequence at one end of the junction differs from germline and may be a read error. The sample holds other DNA sequences that translate to the same CDR3. The chain carries TRBV5-1 and TRBJ2-6, with D possibly being TRBD1 (6 bases). The CDR3 has 14 amino acids. Germline V gives CDR1 SGHRS, CDR2 YFSETQ. CDR3 nucleotides: TGCGCCAGCACAGCAGGGGCTGGGGCCAACGTTCTGACTTTC. Translation gives CASTAGAGANVLTF.

This clone was seen only once. The chain combines TRBV7-3 with TRBJ2-7, with D possibly being TRBD1 (7 bases). Looked up from germline, CDR1 is SGHTA and CDR2 is FQGTGA. The CDR3 length is 16 residues. With 5 bases removed from V and 0 bases from J, the gap between germline ends came to 17 bases. The CDR3 region is CASSPGGTQSSYEQYF. The CDR3 region has the DNA TGTGCCAGCAGCCCAGGGGGGACGCAAAGCTCCTACGAGCAGTACTTC.

The CDR3 spells CASSTPGGAGTNEKLFF. The CDR3 coding sequence is TGTGCCAGCAGCACGCCAGGGGGCGCGGGAACTAATGAAAAACTGTTTTTT. V is TRBV28 and J is TRBJ1-4; 8 bases are shared with TRBD1. Germline CDR1 reads MDHEN; CDR2 reads SYDVKM. V lost 6 bases and J lost 1; bases outside the gene matches: 10. This CDR3 has 17 residues.

The chain has TRBV11-2 and TRBJ2-2; tentatively, D is TRBD1 or TRBD2 (5 bases each). Germline lookup yields CDR1 SGHAT and CDR2 FQNNGV. The CDR3 runs to 19 residues. V shed 5 bases and J shed 1 base, with 23 bases lying between them. This CDR3 reads CASSRQLGRGPLNTGELFF. CDR3 nucleotides: TGTGCCAGCAGCAGACAGTTGGGTAGGGGACCGCTGAACACCGGGGAGCTGTTTTTT.

On this clone itself: Other DNA sequences within the sample encode an identical CDR3. V is TRBV5-1 and J is TRBJ2-7; 10 bases are shared with TRBD1. V lost 4 bases, J lost 3 bases, and 4 bases stayed unmatched. The CDR3 is 14 residues long. Germline V gives CDR1 SGHRS, CDR2 YFSETQ. In DNA form, the CDR3 reads TGCGCCAGCAGCCCAAGGACAGGGGGCTACGAGCAGTACTTC. Its translation: CASSPRTGGYEQYF.

This clone has only one observation. Different DNA sequences within this sample yield the same CDR3. V and J are TRBV28 and TRBJ2-7, with D uncertain. The V gene's germline CDR1 is MDHEN and CDR2 SYDVKM. Trimming stripped 8 bases from V and 4 bases from J, with 9 bases between. The CDR3 length is 11 residues. CDR3 sequence reads: CASRDGYEQYF. DNA for the CDR3: TGTGCCAGCCGCGACGGATACGAGCAGTACTTC. The complete variable domain, with remaining parts taken from reference TRBV28 and TRBJ2-7, reads DVKVTQSSRYLVKRTGEKVFLECVQDMDHENMFWYRQDPGLGLRLIYFSYDVKMKEKGDIPEGYSVSREKKERFSLILESASTNQTSMYLCASRDGYEQYFGPGTRLTVT.

The V and J genes are TRBV5-4 and TRBJ2-2; 9 nucleotides agree with TRBD1. Germline CDR1 SGHNT, CDR2 YYREEE (reference sequence). The CDR3 length is 17 residues. The V segment lost 4 bases and the J segment 0 bases; nucleotides outside the gene matches: 7. CDR3 nucleotides: TGTGCCAGCAGCGCAGGACAGGGGCCCGCGAACACCGGGGAGCTGTTTTTT. It is translated as CASSAGQGPANTGELFF.